This T cell receptor (beta chain) emerged from a study of blood T cell repertoires in COVID-19. Study-level background: Acute and convalescent COVID-19 specimens originated in the United States, Italy and Spain.

Source study methods: Quantification of nucleated cells was approximated via reference gene primer amplification. Some clones are missing from TCRdb's copy, which holds only in-frame ones; the method was immunoSEQ multiplex PCR. That table is the source of V, J and clone size, and D and trimming were worked out from the DNA. The table lists roughly 180,000 clones, around 76% of them singletons. V gave up 2 bases and J gave up 5 bases, with 11 bases separating them. Germline V CDR1 and CDR2: SGHRS, YFSETQ. This CDR3 contains 13 residues. The rearrangement uses TRBV5-1 and TRBJ2-7; D might be TRBD1 (5 bases). The specimen sequenced was peripheral blood. This TCR was recovered from a woman aged 45-60 years with active or convalescent COVID-19. The CDR3 coding sequence is TGCGCCAGCAGCTTAGGGGATAACGACGAGCAGTACTTC. It yields the protein CASSLGDNDEQYF.